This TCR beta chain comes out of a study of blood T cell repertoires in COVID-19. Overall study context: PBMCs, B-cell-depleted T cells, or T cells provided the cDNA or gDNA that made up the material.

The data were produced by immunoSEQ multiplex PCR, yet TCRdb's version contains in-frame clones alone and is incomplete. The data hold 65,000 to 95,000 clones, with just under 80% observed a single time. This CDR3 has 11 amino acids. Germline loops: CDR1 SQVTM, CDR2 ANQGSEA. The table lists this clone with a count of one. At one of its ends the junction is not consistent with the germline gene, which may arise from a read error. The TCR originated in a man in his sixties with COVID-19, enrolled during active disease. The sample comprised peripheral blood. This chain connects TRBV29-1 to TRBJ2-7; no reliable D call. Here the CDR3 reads CSAEMRSEQYF. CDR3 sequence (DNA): TGCAGCGCTGAAATGAGGAGCGAGCAGTACTTC.